This T cell receptor (beta chain) stems from a study of quantifying T cell responses using KT2 cells. Study summary: Reverse transcription used primers in the TCR alpha and beta constant regions.

The cDNA 3' end received a ligated oligonucleotide with a UMI. First-round PCR used roughly 4 cycles and beta primers RC1.1 and RC1.2 covering TRBC1 and TRBC2. One entry per CDR3 protein results from TCRdb running MiXCR on the UMI-ligation and nested PCR reads. The sample contains fewer than 60,000 distinct CDR3 sequences, approximately 10% of which appear only once. With 3 bases clipped from V and 6 bases from J, the junction kept 4 bases outside the gene matches. This CDR3 spans 15 amino acids. The receptor comes from a human donor. This chain uses TRBV12-3 or TRBV12-4 with TRBJ2-1, with TRBD2 matching 11 bases. The sample taken for sequencing was PBMCs spiked with cells of the T cell clone KT2. The CDR3: CASSFSGGAVNEQFF. The CDR3 bases are TGTGCCAGCAGTTTTAGCGGGGGGGCAGTCAATGAGCAGTTCTTC.